What follows describes a single T cell receptor (beta chain). Authors' analysis steps: Amplification with reference gene primers provided the estimates of nucleated cell counts. Libraries were prepared by immunoSEQ multiplex PCR; TCRdb keeps only in-frame clonotypes and omits some of them. V and J calls plus clone size are reproduced from that table; the DNA served to infer D and trimming. The table records about 410,000 clones, around 89% of them present only once. The ends were cut back, 2 bases at V and 10 bases at J, with 15 bases in the middle. The germline gives CDR1 LNHNV, CDR2 YYDKDF (reference sequence). The CDR3 runs to 14 residues. The source of the sample is a study of blood T cell repertoires in COVID-19.

The sequence came from a woman in her thirties or forties with COVID-19, enrolled during active disease. The rearrangement uses TRBV15 and TRBJ2-1; possible D gene TRBD2, 5 bases. Sequenced material: peripheral blood. Written as DNA, the CDR3 is TGTGCCACCAGCAGAAAGCTCCCGGACTGGGAGCAGTTCTTC. Its protein product is CATSRKLPDWEQFF.